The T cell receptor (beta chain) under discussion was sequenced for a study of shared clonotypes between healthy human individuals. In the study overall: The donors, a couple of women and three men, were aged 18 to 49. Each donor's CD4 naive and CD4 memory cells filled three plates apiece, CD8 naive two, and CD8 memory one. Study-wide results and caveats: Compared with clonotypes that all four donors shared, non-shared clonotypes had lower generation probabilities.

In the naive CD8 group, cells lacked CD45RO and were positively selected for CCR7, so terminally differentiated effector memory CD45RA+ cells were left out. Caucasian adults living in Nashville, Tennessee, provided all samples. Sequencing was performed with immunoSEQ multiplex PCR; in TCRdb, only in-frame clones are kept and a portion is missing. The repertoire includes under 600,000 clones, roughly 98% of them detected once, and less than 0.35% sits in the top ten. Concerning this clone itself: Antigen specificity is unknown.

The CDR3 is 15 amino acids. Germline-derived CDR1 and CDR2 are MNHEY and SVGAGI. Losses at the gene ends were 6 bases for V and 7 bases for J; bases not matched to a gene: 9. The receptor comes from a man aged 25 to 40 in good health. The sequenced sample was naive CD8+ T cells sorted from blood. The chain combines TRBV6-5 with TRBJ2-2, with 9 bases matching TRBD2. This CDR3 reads CASSTNSGRIGELFF. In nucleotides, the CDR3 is TGTGCCAGCAGCACCAATAGCGGGAGAATCGGGGAGCTGTTTTTT.